This T cell receptor (beta chain) was documented in a study of cytomegalovirus exposure and HLA in healthy donors (dated by TCRdb to 2016 to 2017). In terms of the full investigation: An earlier analysis of several hundred of the donors reported approximately 260 Gb of sequence data and 90 million to 120 million unique TCR beta sequences obtained from some 170 million T cells. An early release covering some 640 HLA-typed donors comprised roughly 300 gigabases of sequencing data and tens of millions of unique TCR sequences. Of the 350 to 450 genotyped donors, 65% to 90% fell in the genetic ancestry cluster associated with self-reported Caucasian donors. The study was designed to test whether signatures of past pathogen exposure could be identified by cataloging public T cell receptors. The study profiled the T cell repertoires of hundreds of subjects by immunosequencing and related them to cytomegalovirus serostatus. A separate validation cohort of 100 to 150 different subjects was used in addition to the approximately 610-subject first cohort. To predict cytomegalovirus infection status, the study combined high-throughput TCR immunosequencing, statistical association of individual TCRs with disease status, and machine learning. A later analysis re-examined previously published TCR beta repertoires from more than 650 donors and added high-resolution HLA genotyping to investigate patterns of TCR occurrence. Rather than using new phenotypic data, the later analysis identified candidate immune exposures from TCR beta sequences and from how often those sequences occurred across donors. In an earlier analysis of roughly 600 of the donors, high-throughput TCR beta sequencing was used to judge whether each TCR beta V gene segment behaved as functional or pseudogenic. Donor age, sex, ethnicity and CMV serostatus were compiled alongside the repertoire data. A later genetic analysis took genome-wide SNP genotypes for about 65% of the 666 donors and used that subset as a discovery cohort. All discovery cohort repertoires had been generated on a single sequencing platform. HLA typing included class I and class II loci at four-digit resolution. The number of donors typed differed by locus, with roughly 620-640 for A, B, C, DRB1 and DQB1, about 500 for DQA1, over 600 for DPA1, and approximately 470 for DPB1. Because of strong linkage in the cohort, roughly five DR-DQ haplotypes were treated as single units for association and clustering. Across some 400 genotyped donors of the cohort, an average of about 240,000 unique TCR beta nucleotide sequences per donor were sequenced, and 15% to 20% of those sequences were non-productive. The investigation overall reported the following: According to a later analysis, TCR association rates differed among HLA loci, with DRB1 alleles showing the most associated TCRs and HLA-C alleles showing the fewest. A later analysis found that most CMV-associated TCR beta chains appeared HLA-restricted, with HLA associations seemingly driven largely by CMV exposure. The authors suggested that the approach could potentially be extended to other disease states and immunological phenotypes. A cluster of highly shared sequence variants was judged likely to be a technical artifact of the sequencing pipeline. The study listed 150 to 200 TCR beta chains as associated with cytomegalovirus. A later analysis found that HLA-associated TCR beta chains were more clonally expanded and had lower generation probabilities than equally common non-associated chains. At a false discovery rate of 0.05, a later analysis linked around 17,000 TCR beta sequences to specific HLA alleles. Broadly in line with IMGT annotations, most TCR beta V segments showed up in productive rearrangements about 87% or about 30% of the time in an earlier analysis of approximately 600 of the donors. Linkage disequilibrium might explain the correlated functional status among segregating V segments, but an unknown experimental factor could not be excluded. When HLA alleles, especially DR and DQ, strongly co-occurred, attributing TCR associations to individual alleles was difficult. The only immune exposure information available for the cohort was CMV serostatus. A further reported finding was that TCR beta sequences accurately predicted the HLA-A and HLA-B alleles for most subjects in the first cohort. Because HLA typing was missing for some donors at each locus, association tests included only the typed subset. Most TCR sequences were seen in very few donors, while some public TCRs were found in many individuals. Presence/absence analyses assumed roughly uniform sequencing depth across donors, an assumption that may not hold. A later genetic analysis associated a missense DCLRE1C variant with V-gene and J-gene trimming of TCR beta chains, and an independent cohort replicated the association. In this cohort, only TCR beta chains were sequenced, and detectable features were limited by the absence of alpha or paired-chain data. In a later genetic analysis, fewer N-insertions in productive TCRs were reported among donors in an Asian-associated ancestry cluster than the approximately 630-donor mean. A few of the identified cytomegalovirus-associated TCR beta chains were confirmed in vitro to be specific for cytomegalovirus antigens. Because the 87-base-pair reads could not distinguish some IMGT-functional V segments, including TRBV6-2 and TRBV6-3, those segments were excluded. The classifier was reported to diagnose cytomegalovirus status with high specificity and sensitivity in both the original cohort and the validation cohort. Because counts were too low, under 20 rarely observed V segments, including chromosome 9 orphons, were left out of the earlier analysis of 587 of the donors. According to a later analysis, parvovirus B19, influenza, CMV and Epstein-Barr virus appeared linked to several top co-occurrence clusters.

The V and J ends are trimmed by 2 bases and 2 bases, leaving 16 bases between them. There are 16 amino acids in the CDR3, from cysteine to phenylalanine inclusive. This entry keeps only the CDR3 DNA: 48 bases, framed from base 1. According to the germline V gene (reference sequence), CDR1 reads MNHEY and CDR2 reads SMNVEV. To note about this clone: Which antigen it targets is not known. There are no base qualities to consult, and no much larger clone falls within one base.

The cohort comprised hundreds of healthy bone marrow donors. All cohort members were sampled while nominally healthy, although unrecorded immune exposures were likely present. The donor tested CMV seronegative, placing the donor among the 350 to 400 seronegative members of the cohort. Each donor provided a peripheral blood sample, and peripheral blood mononuclear cells were used for TCR beta sequencing. The Qiagen DNeasy Blood Extraction Kit was used to extract genomic DNA from the blood cell samples. The library was built by means of the immunoSEQ multiplex PCR assay. For the multiplex PCR, a mixture combining 60 forward primers for TCR Vbeta segments and 13 reverse primers for TCR Jbeta segments was used. The CDR3 region of rearranged TCR beta genes was amplified from genomic DNA with a multiplex PCR assay. Amplified TCR beta libraries were sequenced as 87-base-pair reads on the Illumina HiSeq System. Concerning the study's data processing: Across the roughly 600 repertoires, a later analysis counted tens of millions of unique TCR beta chains, around 11 million of which were shared by at least two donors. To remove PCR and sequencing errors, raw reads were error-corrected and collapsed into unique sequences using a nearest-neighbor algorithm that merged closely related sequences. CDR3 sequences were aligned to IMGT reference sequences to assign V, D and J gene segments. For a sequence to be retained, a match of at least six nucleotides to both a V gene segment and a J gene segment was required. Rearrangements were called productive when the CDR3 lacked stop codons and stayed in frame with V and J; all others were non-productive. CDR3 was defined according to IMGT convention as the region running from the second conserved V-encoded cysteine to the conserved J-encoded phenylalanine. In an earlier analysis of around 540 of the donors, sequences lacking an unambiguous match to a single V gene segment were excluded. In an earlier analysis of more than 500 of the donors, a V segment was called functional when productive rearrangements were above 56.7%, and segregating when the standard deviation between donors exceeded 5%. To diagnose cytomegalovirus status from the catalog of TCR beta chain sequences, a statistical classification framework was built. In a later analysis, TCR nucleotide sequences were compared against IMGT/GENE-DB human TR gene sequences so that V and J genes could be assigned. The TCRdist pipeline was used in a later analysis to assign CDR3 sequences and most-parsimonious VDJ recombination scenarios. In a later analysis, every TCR beta chain was defined by the combination of its CDR3 amino acid sequence and its V-gene family, and reads without a unique V-gene family were dropped. To address suspected cross-contamination and a sequencing artifact, a later analysis removed some 620 highly shared, low-generation-probability nucleotide sequences. In a later analysis, a clonal expansion index for each public chain was calculated from normalized within-repertoire ranks of inferred template counts. In a later analysis, generation probabilities were computed with a VDJ recombination model fitted to out-of-frame rearrangements, and the resulting probabilities were checked against IGoR. A later analysis scored TCR-TCR, TCR-HLA and TCR-CMV co-occurrence with hypergeometric tests, applying a repertoire-size bias correction to TCR pairs. To estimate false discovery rates, a later analysis permuted the HLA or CMV assignments 20 times. In a later analysis, co-occurring TCRs were grouped using DBSCAN, with TCRdist sequence similarity added in when clustering inside HLA-allele-positive subsets. For co-occurrence clustering, repertoires with fewer than 30,000 or more than 120,000 public chains were excluded, along with a handful of repertoires with anomalous nucleotide sharing. This immuneACCESS table, as held by TCRdb, lists in-frame sequences with V and J called but not all clones. Of the missing ones, under half trace to an unresolved V gene in checked studies; the others have no known cause. Clone size and V and J calls were adopted from that table, with D and trimming inferred from the DNA. Counted in this sample were some 140,000 clones; less than 80% of them appeared once. Together, the top ten hold about 2.1% of the sample.

Material: PBMCs. The source is a young man in good health and CMV-seronegative. Rearrangement joined TRBV27 to TRBJ2-7; tentative D gene TRBD2, with 6 bases matching. The CDR3 reads CASSLAGTDGPYEQYF. The bases are TGTGCCAGCAGTTTAGCGGGGACGGACGGGCCCTACGAGCAGTACTTC.